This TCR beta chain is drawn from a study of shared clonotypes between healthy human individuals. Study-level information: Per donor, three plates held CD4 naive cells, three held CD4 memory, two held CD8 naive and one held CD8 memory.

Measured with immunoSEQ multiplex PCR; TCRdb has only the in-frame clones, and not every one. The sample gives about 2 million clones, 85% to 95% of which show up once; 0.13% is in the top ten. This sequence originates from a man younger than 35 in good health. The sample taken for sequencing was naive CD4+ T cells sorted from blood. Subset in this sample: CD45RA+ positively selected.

The CDR3 protein is CASSPRTGGALDIQYF. The CDR3 DNA reads as TGCGCCAGCAGCCCTAGGACAGGGGGCGCCTTAGACATTCAGTACTTC. The rearrangement uses TRBV5-1 and TRBJ2-4; 11 nucleotides agree with TRBD1. This CDR3 is built from 16 residues. V shed 4 bases and J 8 bases; nucleotides not matched to a gene: 11. The germline gives CDR1 SGHRS, CDR2 YFSETQ.